The clone carrying this TCR beta chain was observed a handful of times. Pregnant or lactating patients were excluded, as were those with uncontrolled infection or other autoimmune disease. This sample stems from a study of T cells in Graves' hyperthyroidism and ophthalmopathy. Study information: Upon initial diagnosis and before any treatment, peripheral blood was collected.

RNA transcripts yielded amplified TCR beta CDR3 regions. TCR CDR3 regions were first amplified by RT-PCR with HTBI primers. TCRdb recomputed calls from the multiplex PCR reads with MiXCR, one row per CDR3 protein. Of some 740,000 distinct CDR3 sequences listed, roughly 15% are singletons. The CDR3 contains 14 residues. Between the trimmed V and J ends, which lost 3 bases and 1 base, there was a span of 12 bases. Germline V lookup: CDR1 GTSNPN, CDR2 SVGIG (reference sequence). The TCR was taken from a woman younger than 30 with Graves' hyperthyroidism. The sequenced sample consisted of blood. V usage is TRBV30 and J usage is TRBJ2-5, with no clear D. CDR3 coding DNA: TGTGCCTGGAGCAAAGGTGGGTCCCAAGAGACCCAGTACTTC. Translation: CAWSKGGSQETQYF.